This T cell receptor beta chain was identified in a study of blood T cells in healthy people across ages. Using a J-beta primer mix together with a sample-barcoded 5' primer, a second PCR was run for about 6 to 11 cycles. MiXCR, applied by TCRdb to the 5' RACE reads, yields one record per CDR3 protein. The sample has 750,000 to 1,000,000 distinct CDR3 sequences, almost 30% seen once. J lost 2 bases, V lost 6 bases, and 9 bases had no gene match. The CDR3 has 14 amino acids. Germline V gives CDR1 SQVTM, CDR2 ANQGSEA. The same data also contributed to another study, on T cells of mothers and their children.

V is TRBV29-1 and J is TRBJ1-1; 7 nucleotides agree with TRBD1. The source of this sequence is a woman aged 40 to 50 in good health. Sequencing input: blood. CDR3 region: CSVTSTGVNTEAFF. CDR3 sequence (DNA): TGCAGCGTCACCTCCACAGGGGTAAACACTGAAGCTTTCTTT.